One sample yielded the 24 T cell receptor beta chains listed below, sequenced in a study of control samples from healthy donors and cancer patients. The repertoire was sequenced with immunoSEQ multiplex PCR; TCRdb's copy has only in-frame clones and lacks some. The sample consists of tens of thousands of clones, 70% to 85% of them appearing once. The sequenced sample consisted of PBMCs. The receptors were gathered from a man between 70 and 80 years old with lung cancer.

V and J are TRBV27 and TRBJ1-1; 11 nucleotides agree with TRBD1. Germline V CDR1 and CDR2: MNHEY, SMNVEV (reference sequence). The CDR3 is made up of 16 amino acids. V was clipped by 5 bases and J by 4 bases; unmatched bases: 9. The CDR3 protein is CASSKPGTGGGTEAFF. CDR3 DNA sequence: TGTGCCAGCAGTAAACCCGGGACAGGGGGGGGCACTGAAGCTTTCTTT.

The CDR3 DNA is TGCAGTGCTCCAGAAAAGGGGGAAGCTTTCTTT. It specifies CSAPEKGEAFF. The rearrangement links TRBV20-1 to TRBJ1-1; tentatively, D is TRBD1 (5 bases). Germline V gene lookup returns CDR1 DFQATT and CDR2 SNEGSKA (reference sequence). This CDR3 contains 11 residues. Trimming took off 5 bases at V and 8 bases at J, with 12 bases between the two ends.

The chain employs TRBV5-8 and TRBJ1-1; 7 positions match TRBD1. CDR3 length equals 13 residues. V shed 3 bases, J shed 10 bases, and the junction held 9 bases outside the gene matches. CDR1 and CDR2 (germline): SGHTS, YDEGEE. CDR3 sequence reads: CASSSDREQGAFF. CDR3 DNA sequence: TGTGCCAGCAGCTCCGACAGGGAACAAGGAGCTTTCTTT. The full variable domain, its missing parts supplied by reference TRBV5-8 and TRBJ1-1, is EAGVTQSPTHLIKTRGQQATLRCSPISGHTSVYWYQQALGLGLQFLLWYDEGEERNRGNFPPRFSGRQFPNYSSELNVNALELEDSALYLCASSSDREQGAFFGQGTRLTVV.

J is TRBJ2-3 and V is TRBV9, with D maybe TRBD2 (6 bases). The germline gives CDR1 SGDLS, CDR2 YYNGEE. V dropped 0 bases and J dropped 2 bases, with 10 bases sitting between them. The length of the CDR3 is 15 residues. The CDR3 region has the DNA TGTGCCAGCAGCGTAGTCGGGGGAAACACAGATACGCAGTATTTT. Residues: CASSVVGGNTDTQYF.

The chain uses TRBV6-4 and TRBJ1-2; D possibly corresponds to TRBD1 (6 bases). The germline V and J ends were trimmed by 6 bases and 0 bases, with 11 bases remaining between them. Germline lookup yields CDR1 MRHNA and CDR2 SNTAGT. CDR3 size: 14 residues. The CDR3 bases are TGTGCCAGCAGGGGGGGCAGGGCTAACTATGGCTACACCTTC. Its translation is CASRGGRANYGYTF.

Written as DNA, the CDR3 is TGTGCCAGCAGTCACGGGGGCCATTACAATGAGCAGTTCTTC. Its protein product is CASSHGGHYNEQFF. The J gene is TRBJ2-1, the V gene TRBV7-9, with D possibly called TRBD1 or TRBD2 (6 bases each). Per germline, CDR1 SEHNR and CDR2 FQNEAQ (reference sequence). CDR3 length: 14 residues. V lost 6 bases and J 4 bases, leaving 13 bases between the germline ends.

The chain employs TRBV19 and TRBJ2-7; 8 bases align to TRBD1. V shed 2 bases, J shed 5 bases, and the junction held 5 bases outside the gene matches. From germline, CDR1 is LNHDA and CDR2 SQIVND (reference sequence). The length of the CDR3 is 14 residues. CDR3 nucleotide sequence: TGTGCCAGTAGTATACCGGGACAGGCGAACGAGCAGTACTTC. Its translation: CASSIPGQANEQYF. Based on the CDR3 plus reference TRBV19 and TRBJ2-7, the full variable domain is DGGITQSPKYLFRKEGQNVTLSCEQNLNHDAMYWYRQDPGQGLRLIYYSQIVNDFQKGDIAEGYSVSREKKESFPLTVTSAQKNPTAFYLCASSIPGQANEQYFGPGTRLTVT.

This clone is a singleton in its sample. This chain joins TRBV6-6 and TRBJ1-5; D gene uncertain. This CDR3 is built from 13 residues. Germline assignment: CDR1 MNHNY and CDR2 SVGAGI (reference sequence). V was clipped by 0 bases and J by 3 bases, with 3 bases between them. The CDR3 spells CASSYSTNQPQHF. The CDR3 DNA follows: TGTGCCAGCAGTTACTCGACCAATCAGCCCCAGCATTTT.

This sequence joins TRBV5-1 and TRBJ1-2, with D possibly being TRBD1 (5 bases). Germline V gives CDR1 SGHRS, CDR2 YFSETQ. The CDR3 length is 15 residues. V was cut by 2 bases and J by 6 bases, with 17 bases left in between. CDR3 coding DNA: TGCGCCAGCAGCTTTCAAACCGGGACTCCGCATGGCTACACCTTC. Translated: CASSFQTGTPHGYTF.

This clone came up a few times. The V call is TRBV30, the J call TRBJ1-2; D is uncertain. Germline CDR1 GTSNPN, CDR2 SVGIG (reference sequence). V was cut by 7 bases and J by 2 bases, with 8 bases left in between. The CDR3 totals 11 residues. The CDR3 is CASPVNYGYTF. The CDR3 DNA reads as TGTGCCTCTCCAGTGAACTATGGCTACACCTTC.

There are a few counts of this clone. The chain has TRBV12-1 and TRBJ2-7; the tabulated D call, TRBD1, remains unverified against the DNA. TRBV12-1 is given as a pseudogene. CDR3 length: 14 amino acids. CDR3 residues: CASSPDRGHYEQYF. In nucleotides, the CDR3 is TGTGCCAGCAGCCCGGACAGGGGCCACTACGAGCAGTACTTC.

V usage is TRBV11-2 and J usage is TRBJ1-2, with 8 positions matching TRBD1. Trimming removed 1 base from V and 6 bases from J; junction bases left unmatched: 7. The CDR3 sequence is 15 residues long. Germline lookup yields CDR1 SGHAT and CDR2 FQNNGV. The CDR3 loop reads CASSLGGQGANGYTF. For the CDR3, the DNA is TGTGCCAGCAGCTTAGGGGGCCAGGGGGCGAATGGCTACACCTTC.

V and J are TRBV7-9 and TRBJ2-3; 11 nucleotides line up with TRBD1. V was clipped by 4 bases and J by 5 bases; unmatched bases: 8. CDR1 and CDR2 from the germline V gene are SEHNR and FQNEAQ (reference sequence). CDR3 size: 16 residues. This CDR3 is CASSYSGQGAGDTQYF. The CDR3 region has the DNA TGTGCCAGCAGCTATTCCGGACAGGGGGCTGGAGATACGCAGTATTTT.

The CDR3: CASSPDTGGQPQHF. The CDR3 DNA follows: TGTGCCAGCTCGCCGGACACGGGCGGCCAGCCCCAGCATTTT. This sequence joins TRBV18 and TRBJ1-5; TRBD1 is a possible D gene (5 bases). There are 14 residues in the CDR3. CDR1 and CDR2 (germline): KGHSH, LQKENI. V dropped 6 bases and J dropped 7 bases, with 16 bases sitting between them.

The rearrangement joins TRBV7-9 to TRBJ2-2; 11 bases are shared with TRBD1. The CDR3 sequence is 15 residues long. Per germline, CDR1 SEHNR and CDR2 FQNEAQ (reference sequence). V shed 4 bases and J 5 bases; nucleotides not matched to a gene: 3. CDR3 amino acids: CASSYGTGGTGELFF. The CDR3 DNA reads as TGTGCCAGCAGCTACGGGACAGGGGGTACCGGGGAGCTGTTTTTT. The full variable domain, its missing parts supplied by reference TRBV7-9 and TRBJ2-2, is DTGVSQNPRHKITKRGQNVTFRCDPISEHNRLYWYRQTLGQGPEFLTYFQNEAQLEKSRLLSDRFSAERPKGSFSTLEIQRTEQGDSAMYLCASSYGTGGTGELFFGEGSRLTVL.

In this sample, this clone turned up a few times. J is TRBJ2-1 and V is TRBV5-1; the D call may be TRBD1 or TRBD2 (5 bases each). Between the trimmed V and J ends, which lost 0 bases and 6 bases, there was a span of 13 bases. Germline V CDR1 and CDR2: SGHRS, YFSETQ. This CDR3 spans 15 amino acids. CDR3 sequence reads: CASSLDLGVVNEQFF. The CDR3 DNA reads as TGCGCCAGCAGCTTGGACTTGGGGGTGGTCAATGAGCAGTTCTTC.

This CDR3 reads CAISETGQGADTQYF. The CDR3 nucleotides are TGTGCCATCAGCGAAACGGGACAGGGGGCGGACACGCAGTATTTT. V usage is TRBV10-3 and J usage is TRBJ2-3; 12 bases line up with TRBD1. This CDR3 is 15 amino acids long. V lost 6 bases to trimming and J lost 9 bases; unmatched junction nucleotides: 10. CDR1 ENHRY and CDR2 SYGVKD come from the germline V gene.

The chain recombines TRBV20-1 with TRBJ2-7; D is perhaps TRBD1 (6 bases). Trimming left V 5 bases short and J 5 bases short, with 10 bases between. Per germline, CDR1 DFQATT and CDR2 SNEGSKA (reference sequence). The CDR3 is 11 amino acids. The CDR3 is CSASAGDEQYF. The CDR3 DNA is TGCAGTGCTTCGGCAGGGGACGAGCAGTACTTC.

The J gene is TRBJ2-7, the V gene TRBV15, with 8 bases lining up with TRBD2. The CDR3 is 14 residues long. With 0 bases clipped from V and 5 bases from J, the junction kept 3 bases outside the gene matches. Germline-derived CDR1 and CDR2 are LNHNV and YYDKDF (reference sequence). The CDR3 loop reads CATSRESGRDEQYF. The CDR3 DNA reads TGTGCCACCAGCAGAGAATCCGGGAGGGACGAGCAGTACTTC.

V is TRBV29-1 and J is TRBJ2-7; D perhaps matches TRBD1 (5 bases). Germline V gene sequence: CDR1 SQVTM, CDR2 ANQGSEA. This CDR3 comprises 13 residues. Trimming pared 4 bases from V and 2 bases from J, leaving 12 bases between. In DNA form, the CDR3 reads TGCAGCGTTGTGGGCAGGGCAACCTACGAGCAGTACTTC. Translating gives CSVVGRATYEQYF.

The J gene is TRBJ2-7, the V gene TRBV7-9; D is unresolved. The CDR3 is 15 amino acids. Germline V gives CDR1 SEHNR, CDR2 FQNEAQ (reference sequence). The germline V and J ends were trimmed by 5 bases and 3 bases, with 17 bases remaining between them. The CDR3 sequence: CASSPRLAANYEQYF. The CDR3 region has the DNA TGTGCCAGCAGCCCGAGGTTGGCAGCGAACTACGAGCAGTACTTC. Together with reference TRBV7-9 and TRBJ2-7, the CDR3 gives the full variable domain: DTGVSQNPRHKITKRGQNVTFRCDPISEHNRLYWYRQTLGQGPEFLTYFQNEAQLEKSRLLSDRFSAERPKGSFSTLEIQRTEQGDSAMYLCASSPRLAANYEQYFGPGTRLTVT.

The gene calls are TRBV7-2 and TRBJ2-7, with 10 nucleotides matching TRBD1. Losses at the gene ends were 2 bases for V and 4 bases for J; bases not matched to a gene: 2. This CDR3 region has 14 residues. Germline CDR1 and CDR2: SGHTA and FQGNSA. The CDR3 is CASSLRDRGYEQYF. The DNA for the CDR3 is TGTGCCAGCAGCTTAAGGGACAGGGGATACGAGCAGTACTTC. Combining the CDR3 with reference TRBV7-2 and TRBJ2-7 gives the whole variable domain GAGVSQSPSNKVTEKGKDVELRCDPISGHTALYWYRQSLGQGLEFLIYFQGNSAPDKSGLPSDRFSAERTGGSVSTLTIQRTQQEDSAVYLCASSLRDRGYEQYFGPGTRLTVT.

The CDR3 coding sequence is TGTGCCAGCAGCTTAGGGGCAGGGGCCTTAACCTACGAGCAGTACTTC. Translating gives CASSLGAGALTYEQYF. V and J are TRBV7-2 and TRBJ2-7, with D possibly being TRBD1 (6 bases). This CDR3 has 16 amino acids. Germline V gene lookup returns CDR1 SGHTA and CDR2 FQGNSA. Trimming removed 1 base from V and 2 bases from J, with 15 bases in between. The full variable domain, with the rest looked up from reference TRBV7-2 and TRBJ2-7, is GAGVSQSPSNKVTEKGKDVELRCDPISGHTALYWYRQSLGQGLEFLIYFQGNSAPDKSGLPSDRFSAERTGGSVSTLTIQRTQQEDSAVYLCASSLGAGALTYEQYFGPGTRLTVT.

The chain employs TRBV5-1 and TRBJ2-5; 10 bases align to TRBD2. The CDR3 spans 16 residues. Germline CDR1 and CDR2: SGHRS and YFSETQ. V gave up 3 bases and J gave up 7 bases; unmatched junction bases: 12. CDR3 sequence reads: CASSYWLSAGGMTQYF. CDR3 nucleotide sequence: TGCGCCAGCAGCTACTGGCTGTCAGCGGGGGGGATGACCCAGTACTTC.